This T cell receptor (beta chain) comes out of a study of T-cell memory formation after mild COVID-19. The wider study: The two donors had largely donor-specific TCR clusters.

Points from the study as a whole: Clones which contracted sat mainly in CM and EM if CD4+, and in EMRA if CD8+. Contracting clones from day 15 to 85 showed balanced CD4/CD8; later expanders favored CD4+.

MiXCR was run by TCRdb on the 5' RACE reads, yielding one entry per CDR3 protein. Here the sample spans fewer than 650,000 distinct CDR3 sequences, 17% being singletons. The CDR3 has 14 residues. Germline V gives CDR1 SNHLY, CDR2 FYNNEI. V dropped 1 base and J dropped 3 bases, with 9 bases sitting between them. Of note for this clonotype: Its target is unknown.

This rearrangement joins TRBV2 to TRBJ1-2, with a tentative D call TRBD1 (5 bases). The sequenced sample was PBMCs or a T cell subset sorted from them (not recorded which). The sequence came from an adult woman who had mild COVID-19 (a few samples of this study predate the infection). Cell type and time point are not known. The CDR3 coding sequence is TGTGCCAGCAGTGAAGGGGGCGCTGACTATGGCTACACCTTC. Its protein product is CASSEGGADYGYTF.